The rows below give T cell receptor beta chains drawn from one sample of a study of PD-L1 blockade in urothelial cancer. Sequencing was performed with immunoSEQ multiplex PCR; in TCRdb, only in-frame clones are kept and a portion is missing. The profile covers around 30,000 clones, with roughly 88% appearing a single time and 30% taken by the ten largest. Sequences were derived from PBMCs, sampled around atezolizumab (anti-PD-L1) treatment. The receptors were gathered from a man in his sixties with urothelial cancer. The CDR3 runs from the conserved cysteine through the conserved F or W. Each record gives: J gene, V gene, D gene, clone size, CDR3 DNA, CDR3 protein. D genes are given only for firm matches. The size entry is marked missing in some rows and otherwise reads once, few, many or a size class.

j_gene: TRBJ1-6; v_gene: TRBV19; d_gene: NA; abundance: few; CDR3nt: TGTGCCAGTAGTATAATGGGGAGTCGGGATAATTCACCCCTCCACTTT; CDR3aa: CASSIMGSRDNSPLHF
j_gene: TRBJ1-1; v_gene: TRBV30; d_gene: TRBD1; abundance: NA; CDR3nt: TGTGCCTGGAGGATACAGGGGGTAGCTTTCTTT; CDR3aa: CAWRIQGVAFF
j_gene: TRBJ1-5; v_gene: TRBV6-1; d_gene: NA; abundance: once; CDR3nt: TGTGCCAGCAGTGAATTTTTCAGGGCCCAGCATTTT; CDR3aa: CASSEFFRAQHF
j_gene: TRBJ2-3; v_gene: TRBV19; d_gene: NA; abundance: NA; CDR3nt: TGTGCCAGTAGTATAGGGACTGGTAACCCTAGCACAGATACGCAGTATTTT; CDR3aa: CASSIGTGNPSTDTQYF
j_gene: TRBJ1-6; v_gene: TRBV10-3; d_gene: NA; abundance: NA; CDR3nt: TGTGCCATCAGTGATGTGTCTGGGGGGTCCTATAATTCACCCCTCCACTTT; CDR3aa: CAISDVSGGSYNSPLHF
j_gene: TRBJ2-7; v_gene: TRBV2; d_gene: TRBD2; abundance: medium-sized; CDR3nt: TGTGCCAGCGGGACGGGGGGATACGAGCAGTACTTC; CDR3aa: CASGTGGYEQYF
j_gene: TRBJ1-1; v_gene: TRBV30; d_gene: NA; abundance: NA; CDR3nt: TGTGCCTGGACACGGGGGTTTAACACTGAAGCTTTCTTT; CDR3aa: CAWTRGFNTEAFF
j_gene: TRBJ1-2; v_gene: TRBV4-3; d_gene: NA; abundance: few; CDR3nt: TGCGCCAGCAGCCAAGATTCCGGGGAGGCCGGTGGCTACACCTTC; CDR3aa: CASSQDSGEAGGYTF
j_gene: TRBJ2-3; v_gene: TRBV5-1; d_gene: NA; abundance: NA; CDR3nt: TGCGCCAGCAGCCCGGGGTCCGCCAGTCGCACAGATACGCAGTATTTT; CDR3aa: CASSPGSASRTDTQYF
j_gene: TRBJ1-2; v_gene: TRBV25-1; d_gene: NA; abundance: NA; CDR3nt: TGTGCCAGCAGTACCACGCGGGGGCAGAAGAATGGCTACACCTTC; CDR3aa: CASSTTRGQKNGYTF
j_gene: TRBJ2-1; v_gene: TRBV6-6; d_gene: TRBD2; abundance: NA; CDR3nt: TGTGCCAGCGGAATGACTAGCGGGAGGTATGAGCAGTTCTTC; CDR3aa: CASGMTSGRYEQFF
j_gene: TRBJ2-5; v_gene: TRBV10-3; d_gene: TRBD1; abundance: NA; CDR3nt: TGTGCCATCAGTGACCAAGCGTCAGGGGGCGTTGAGACCCAGTACTTC; CDR3aa: CAISDQASGGVETQYF
j_gene: TRBJ2-1; v_gene: TRBV5-1; d_gene: TRBD2; abundance: NA; CDR3nt: TGCGCCAGCAGCCCAGGACTAGCGGGACGAACCTACAATGAGCAGTTCTTC; CDR3aa: CASSPGLAGRTYNEQFF
j_gene: TRBJ2-7; v_gene: TRBV29-1; d_gene: TRBD1; abundance: NA; CDR3nt: TGCAGCGTTGGGCCCCCGGGACAGGGCTACGAGCAGTACTTC; CDR3aa: CSVGPPGQGYEQYF
j_gene: TRBJ1-1; v_gene: TRBV2; d_gene: NA; abundance: NA; CDR3nt: TGTGCCAGCAGCTTGGACAGACCGAACACTGAAGCTTTCTTT; CDR3aa: CASSLDRPNTEAFF
j_gene: TRBJ2-3; v_gene: TRBV7-6; d_gene: NA; abundance: once; CDR3nt: TGTGCCAGCAGCTTAGCGCGGGCTATTGGTACGCAGTATTTT; CDR3aa: CASSLARAIGTQYF
j_gene: TRBJ2-3; v_gene: TRBV7-2; d_gene: TRBD2; abundance: NA; CDR3nt: TGTGCCAGCAGCTTGCATGCGGGACTAGCGGGCGCAGATACGCAGTATTTT; CDR3aa: CASSLHAGLAGADTQYF